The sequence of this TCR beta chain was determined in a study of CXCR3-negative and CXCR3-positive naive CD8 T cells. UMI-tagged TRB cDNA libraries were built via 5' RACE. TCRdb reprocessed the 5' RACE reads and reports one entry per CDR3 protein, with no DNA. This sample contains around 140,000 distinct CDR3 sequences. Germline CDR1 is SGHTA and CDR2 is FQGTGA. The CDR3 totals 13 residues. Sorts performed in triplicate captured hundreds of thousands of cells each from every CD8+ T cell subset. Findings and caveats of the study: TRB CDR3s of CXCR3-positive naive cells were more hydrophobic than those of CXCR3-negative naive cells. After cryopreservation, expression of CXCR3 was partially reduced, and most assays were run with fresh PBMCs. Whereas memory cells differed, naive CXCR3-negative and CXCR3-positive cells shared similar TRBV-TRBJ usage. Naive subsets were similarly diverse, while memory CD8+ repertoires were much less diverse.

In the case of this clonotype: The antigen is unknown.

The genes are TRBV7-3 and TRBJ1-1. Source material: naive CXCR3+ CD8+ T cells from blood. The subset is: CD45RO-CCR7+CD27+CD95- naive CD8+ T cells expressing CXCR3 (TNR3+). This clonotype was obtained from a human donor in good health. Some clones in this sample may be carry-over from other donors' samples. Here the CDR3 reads CASSNMWNTEAFF. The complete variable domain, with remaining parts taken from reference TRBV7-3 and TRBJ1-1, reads GAGVSQTPSNKVTEKGKYVELRCDPISGHTALYWYRQSLGQGPEFLIYFQGTGAADDSGLPNDRFFAVRPEGSVSTLKIQRTERGDSAVYLCASSNMWNTEAFFGQGTRLTVV.